This TCR beta chain was captured in a study of shared clonotypes between healthy human individuals. Looking at the study overall: Each donor's CD4 naive and CD4 memory cells filled three plates apiece, CD8 naive two, and CD8 memory one.

Assay: immunoSEQ multiplex PCR; the TCRdb copy retains only in-frame clones and omits some. The sample records about 2.4 million clones, 90% to 95% being singletons. The germline gives CDR1 ENHRY, CDR2 SYGVKD. Trimming took 6 bases from V and 3 from J; bases not matched to a gene: 0. This CDR3 spans 12 amino acids. Material: naive CD4+ T cells sorted from blood. The subset is: CD45RA+ positively selected. V and J are TRBV10-3 and TRBJ2-5, with 8 nucleotides matching TRBD1. The source of this sequence is a man younger than 30 in good health. The CDR3 protein is CAIRGQEETQYF. The DNA of the CDR3 is TGTGCCATCAGGGGACAGGAAGAGACCCAGTACTTC.